Listed here are 32 T cell receptor beta chains from one sample, sequenced in a study of T cell responses to AZD1222 COVID-19 vaccine. Assay used: immunoSEQ multiplex PCR; TCRdb lists only in-frame clones, some missing. The top ten clones hold 2.5% of a sample with about 120,000 clones, roughly 92% of them seen once. Specimen: peripheral blood, collected 28 days after the second AZD1222 dose. Source of these receptors: an adult who received the AZD1222 COVID-19 vaccine.

The chain carries TRBV5-1 and TRBJ2-2; D gene uncertain. The CDR3 extends over 11 amino acids. The germline V gene encodes CDR1 SGHRS and CDR2 YFSETQ. Trimming left V 7 bases short and J 2 bases short, with 3 bases between. The CDR3: CASQNTGELFF. In DNA, the CDR3 is TGCGCCAGCCAAAACACCGGGGAGCTGTTTTTT.

The CDR3, as DNA: TGTGCCAGCAGTTTATGGGCGGGTTCCTCTCCCGGGGAGCTGTTTTTT. Amino acid sequence: CASSLWAGSSPGELFF. The J gene is TRBJ2-2, the V gene TRBV28; a possible D gene is TRBD2 (5 bases). This CDR3 contains 16 residues. Trimming stripped 0 bases from V and 6 bases from J, with 14 bases between. From germline, CDR1 is MDHEN and CDR2 SYDVKM.

This clone turned up a few times. The rearrangement joins TRBV2 to TRBJ1-5, with D tentatively TRBD1 (5 bases). Germline values: CDR1 SNHLY, CDR2 FYNNEI. V shed 4 bases and J shed 1 base, with 11 bases lying between them. This CDR3 contains 15 residues. The DNA of the CDR3 is TGTGCCAGCAGTGGAGGGGTGGGAAGCAATCAGCCCCAGCATTTT. This sequence encodes CASSGGVGSNQPQHF.

This clone was observed a single time. The J gene is TRBJ2-3, the V gene TRBV30; 9 nucleotides agree with TRBD2. This CDR3 is built from 16 residues. The germline CDR1 and CDR2 sequences are GTSNPN and SVGIG (reference sequence). V dropped 2 bases and J dropped 4; count of bases not matched to a gene: 10. The DNA for the CDR3 is TGTGCCTGGAGTTTAGGGACTAGCACTGTTGCAGATACGCAGTATTTT. As protein: CAWSLGTSTVADTQYF.

The chain couples TRBV15 to TRBJ2-2; perhaps D is TRBD1 or TRBD2 (5 bases each). The germline V gene encodes CDR1 LNHNV and CDR2 YYDKDF (reference sequence). The V end was cut by 2 bases, the J end by 5 bases, with 12 bases between. The CDR3 covers 15 residues. This CDR3 is CATSRKQEATGELFF. The CDR3 nucleotides are TGTGCCACCAGCAGAAAACAGGAGGCAACCGGGGAGCTGTTTTTT.

The chain combines TRBV5-6 with TRBJ2-7; D gene uncertain. This CDR3 spans 12 amino acids. CDR1 SGHDT and CDR2 YYEEEE come from the germline V gene. The V end lost 2 bases, the J end lost 5 bases, and 8 bases lay between the germline ends. In DNA form, the CDR3 reads TGTGCCAGCAGCTTTGAGCGAGACGAGCAGTACTTC. It specifies CASSFERDEQYF.

The V gene is TRBV7-9, the J gene TRBJ2-1; unclear D gene. Germline-derived CDR1 and CDR2 are SEHNR and FQNEAQ (reference sequence). The CDR3 loop spans 15 amino acids. V lost 1 base and J 3 bases, leaving 10 bases between the germline ends. CDR3 loop: CASSLGRTGYNEQFF. The CDR3 DNA is TGTGCCAGCAGCTTAGGGCGAACCGGCTACAATGAGCAGTTCTTC.

The gene calls are TRBV19 and TRBJ1-2; D gene unclear. Germline V lookup: CDR1 LNHDA, CDR2 SQIVND (reference sequence). The CDR3 extends over 15 amino acids. Trimming took 3 bases from V and 3 from J, leaving 14 bases between them. In DNA form, the CDR3 reads TGTGCCAGTAGTATTCTGAGTTATCAAGACTATGGCTACACCTTC. Amino acid sequence: CASSILSYQDYGYTF. Looking up the rest from reference TRBV19 and TRBJ1-2 gives the full variable domain: DGGITQSPKYLFRKEGQNVTLSCEQNLNHDAMYWYRQDPGQGLRLIYYSQIVNDFQKGDIAEGYSVSREKKESFPLTVTSAQKNPTAFYLCASSILSYQDYGYTFGSGTRLTVV.

The V and J genes are TRBV7-3 and TRBJ2-5; TRBD2 aligns across 11 bases. In germline, CDR1 is SGHTA, CDR2 FQGTGA. J gave up 5 bases and V 2 bases, and 7 bases lay outside the gene matches. This CDR3 is 16 amino acids long. The CDR3 region is CASSLYSGGARETQYF. The DNA of the CDR3 is TGTGCCAGCAGCTTATATAGCGGGGGGGCCCGGGAGACCCAGTACTTC.

CDR3 coding DNA: TGTGCCAGCAGCCTTACCCCTCGGACCGGTCACGAGCAGTACTTC. It encodes CASSLTPRTGHEQYF. The J gene is TRBJ2-7, the V gene TRBV27; unclear D gene. Trimming cost V 6 bases and J 5 bases, with 20 bases left between them. Germline loops: CDR1 MNHEY, CDR2 SMNVEV (reference sequence). This CDR3 has 15 residues.

The chain has TRBV18 and TRBJ2-2; the D gene is possibly TRBD1 (5 bases). The CDR3 is 15 amino acids. Germline V gene lookup returns CDR1 KGHSH and CDR2 LQKENI. V lost 1 base, J lost 6 bases, and 12 bases lay in between. The CDR3 is CASSPRSGNAGELFF. CDR3 coding DNA: TGTGCCAGCTCACCACGATCAGGGAATGCCGGGGAGCTGTTTTTT.

The chain joins TRBV6-5 to TRBJ1-5; D perhaps matches TRBD1 (6 bases). There are 15 residues in the CDR3. Between the trimmed V and J ends, which lost 6 bases and 3 bases, there was a span of 15 bases. Germline assignment: CDR1 MNHEY and CDR2 SVGAGI. In DNA, the CDR3 is TGTGCCAGCAGCCCAGCCAGGGGATCCAATCAGCCCCAGCATTTT. Residues: CASSPARGSNQPQHF.

This chain connects TRBV29-1 to TRBJ1-2, with D possibly TRBD1 on 5 matching bases. The ends were cut back, 6 bases at V and 4 bases at J, with 9 bases in the middle. The CDR3 sequence is 11 residues long. Looked up from germline, CDR1 is SQVTM and CDR2 is ANQGSEA. In DNA, the CDR3 is TGCAGCGTCATCGACAGCTATGGCTACACCTTC. It specifies CSVIDSYGYTF.

CDR3: CASSSTGRETQYF. The DNA for the CDR3 is TGTGCCAGCAGCTCCACAGGGCGGGAGACCCAGTACTTC. The rearrangement joins TRBV7-9 to TRBJ2-5; D may be TRBD1 (6 bases). V lost 4 bases to trimming and J lost 5 bases, with 11 bases between them. Germline V lookup: CDR1 SEHNR, CDR2 FQNEAQ (reference sequence). The CDR3 contains 13 residues.

The genes are TRBV18 and TRBJ2-3, with 8 positions matching TRBD1. The length of the CDR3 is 14 residues. Per the germline V gene, CDR1 is KGHSH and CDR2 is LQKENI. Unmatched junction bases numbered 1, after V lost 2 bases and J lost 3 bases. CDR3 sequence (DNA): TGTGCCAGCTCACCAGACAGGGGTACAGATACGCAGTATTTT. Its protein is CASSPDRGTDTQYF.

The J gene is TRBJ2-1, the V gene TRBV5-1, with D uncertain. Trimming pared 7 bases from V and 0 bases from J, leaving 14 bases between. CDR1 SGHRS and CDR2 YFSETQ come from the germline V gene. The CDR3 runs to 15 residues. CDR3 region: CASFPLRGSYNEQFF. CDR3 coding DNA: TGCGCCAGCTTTCCCCTCAGAGGCTCCTACAATGAGCAGTTCTTC.

This rearrangement joins TRBV7-9 to TRBJ1-6, with unresolved D. CDR3 length equals 12 residues. Germline V CDR1 and CDR2: SEHNR, FQNEAQ (reference sequence). V was shortened by 5 bases and J by 13 bases, with 12 bases between the two germline ends. CDR3 in amino acids: CASSRGSGPLHF. The CDR3 nucleotides read TGTGCCAGCAGCCGAGGATCCGGTCCCCTCCACTTT.

V usage is TRBV5-1 and J usage is TRBJ1-6; 8 nucleotides agree with TRBD1. After removal of 4 bases from V and 7 bases from J, the junction contained 10 bases not matched to a gene. The germline gives CDR1 SGHRS, CDR2 YFSETQ. This CDR3 is 16 amino acids long. CDR3 DNA: TGCGCCAGCAGCCAAGACCTGGACAGGGTAAATTCACCCCTCCACTTT. Encoded protein: CASSQDLDRVNSPLHF. The whole variable domain, remainder taken from reference TRBV5-1 and TRBJ1-6, is KAGVTQTPRYLIKTRGQQVTLSCSPISGHRSVSWYQQTPGQGLQFLFEYFSETQRNKGNFPGRFSGRQFSNSRSEMNVSTLELGDSALYLCASSQDLDRVNSPLHFGNGTRLTVT.

The chain combines TRBV14 with TRBJ2-5; 12 bases line up with TRBD2. CDR3 length equals 16 residues. Germline V gene sequence: CDR1 SGHDN, CDR2 FVKESK. Trimming removed 1 base from V and 5 bases from J; junction bases left unmatched: 5. CDR3 in amino acids: CASSQGRLAGVETQYF. The CDR3 DNA follows: TGTGCCAGCAGCCAAGGCCGACTAGCGGGGGTGGAGACCCAGTACTTC.

This clone was counted once. V gene TRBV12-2 combines with J gene TRBJ1-5; TRBD1 is the table's D call, not checked against the DNA. TRBV12-2 is shown as a pseudogene. CDR3 length: 16 residues. The CDR3 spells CASRIGGPGGGQPQHF. For the CDR3, the DNA is TGTGCAAGTCGCATCGGCGGGCCTGGGGGCGGTCAGCCCCAGCATTTT.

The chain uses TRBV28 and TRBJ1-6; 12 positions agree with TRBD1. This CDR3 region has 15 residues. CDR1 is MDHEN and CDR2 is SYDVKM in the germline V gene. J was trimmed by 16 bases and V by 6 bases; bases with no gene match: 13. CDR3 sequence: CASSKPGQGAEILHF. CDR3 nucleotides: TGTGCCAGCAGCAAGCCGGGACAGGGGGCGGAAATACTCCACTTT.

V usage is TRBV6-2 or TRBV6-3 and J usage is TRBJ1-1; D uncertain. The V end was cut by 3 bases, the J end by 4 bases, with 9 bases between. CDR1 and CDR2 from the germline V gene are MNHEY and SVGEGT. The CDR3 contains 13 residues. The CDR3 spells CASSYPGFTEAFF. In nucleotides, the CDR3 is TGTGCCAGCAGTTATCCGGGGTTCACTGAAGCTTTCTTT.

This sequence joins TRBV4-1 and TRBJ1-2; a weak D match, TRBD1 (6 bases). This CDR3 has 16 residues. The V gene lost 1 base and the J gene lost 5 bases, with 17 bases spanning the gap. Germline CDR1 reads MGHRA; CDR2 reads YSYEKL. The CDR3 loop is CASSQVSGGGLYGYTF. The CDR3 nucleotides are TGCGCCAGCAGCCAAGTTTCCGGGGGCGGTCTATATGGCTACACCTTC.

This clone has only one observation. V usage is TRBV4-1 and J usage is TRBJ1-4, with D maybe TRBD1 (5 bases). V was cut by 4 bases and J by 8 bases, with 17 bases left in between. Germline V gene lookup returns CDR1 MGHRA and CDR2 YSYEKL. CDR3 length: 15 amino acids. The CDR3 nucleotides are TGCGCCAGCAGCCCCTGGGGACGGCTCCAAGAAAAACTGTTTTTT. It encodes CASSPWGRLQEKLFF.

The chain employs TRBV25-1 and TRBJ2-1, with D possibly TRBD1 on 5 matching bases. The V end was cut by 2 bases, the J end by 10 bases, with 18 bases between. Germline V CDR1 and CDR2: MGHDK, SYGVNS. The CDR3 loop spans 15 amino acids. CDR3 sequence reads: CASSEAGAGPGEQFF. The CDR3 DNA follows: TGTGCCAGCAGTGAAGCTGGGGCAGGGCCTGGGGAGCAGTTCTTC.

The rearrangement joins TRBV12-5 to TRBJ1-6; 12 bases match TRBD1. This CDR3 has 20 amino acids. The J segment lost 7 bases and the V segment lost 6 bases, leaving 19 bases of the junction unmatched. Germline values: CDR1 LGHNT, CDR2 FRNRAP. CDR3 nucleotides: TGTGCTAGTGGCCGACCGACCGGGACAGGGGGCGCCCCGAAAAATTCACCCCTCCACTTT. Its protein is CASGRPTGTGGAPKNSPLHF.

This clone is a singleton in its sample. V gene TRBV6-5 combines with J gene TRBJ1-2; 12 nucleotides align to TRBD1. V lost 8 bases and J lost 6; bases outside the gene matches: 7. The CDR3 consists of 14 residues. The germline gives CDR1 MNHEY, CDR2 SVGAGI. The CDR3 nucleotides read TGTGCCAGCGGGGACAGGGGGCGGGTGGATGGCTACACCTTC. The encoded protein is CASGDRGRVDGYTF.

The chain is built from TRBV28 and TRBJ2-7, with TRBD1 matching over 7 bases. The CDR3 contains 14 residues. The J segment lost 1 base and the V segment lost 5 bases, leaving 5 bases of the junction unmatched. Per germline, CDR1 MDHEN and CDR2 SYDVKM. The CDR3 reads CASSTYRGSYEQYF. The CDR3 DNA is TGTGCCAGCAGTACCTACAGGGGATCCTACGAGCAGTACTTC.

V is TRBV11-3 and J is TRBJ2-3, with D perhaps assigned TRBD1 or TRBD2 (5 bases each). Trimming took off 2 bases at V and 6 bases at J, with 9 bases between the two ends. The V gene's germline CDR1 is SGHNT and CDR2 YENEEA. CDR3 length equals 13 residues. The CDR3 bases are TGTGCCAGCAGCTTATCCGGGGCGGATACGCAGTATTTT. Translated: CASSLSGADTQYF.

The genes are TRBV7-9 and TRBJ1-4; 7 bases line up with TRBD1. Losses at the gene ends were 4 bases for V and 12 bases for J; bases not matched to a gene: 11. CDR3 length: 14 residues. CDR1 is SEHNR, CDR2 FQNEAQ, per germline (reference sequence). The CDR3 coding sequence is TGTGCCAGCAGCTCCTGGGACAGCGGGACGGAACTGTTTTTT. Residues: CASSSWDSGTELFF.

This clone was detected once. This CDR3 is also generated by other DNA sequences in the sample. In DNA form, the CDR3 reads TGTGCCAGCAGCTTGTACCAAGAGACCCAGTACTTC. Translated: CASSLYQETQYF. The J gene is TRBJ2-5, the V gene TRBV7-2, with D uncertain. V shed 3 bases and J shed 0 bases, with 2 bases lying between them. Germline CDR1 and CDR2: SGHTA and FQGNSA. The CDR3 sequence is 12 residues long.

V is TRBV14 and J is TRBJ2-7; D is perhaps TRBD1 or TRBD2 (5 bases each). The CDR3 contains 15 residues. Trimming shortened V by 4 bases and J by 3 bases, and 16 bases separated the two germline ends. Germline V gene lookup returns CDR1 SGHDN and CDR2 FVKESK. In nucleotides, the CDR3 is TGTGCCAGCAGCCCACGGGGCCCCAATTACTACGAGCAGTACTTC. Translated, it gives CASSPRGPNYYEQYF.